A selection of T cell receptor beta chains follows, all from one sample in a study of blood T cell repertoires in COVID-19. The table came from immunoSEQ multiplex PCR; TCRdb's copy has only in-frame clones and leaves some out. The data hold fewer than 250,000 clones, with 80% to 90% observed a single time. Sequencing was done on a sample of PBMCs or T cells enriched from blood (not recorded which). Every receptor here comes from a woman in her 30s with acute COVID-19. Each CDR3 is given with its conserved first and last residue. Fields, in order: CDR3 length, J gene, clone size, V gene, D gene, CDR3 DNA, CDR3 protein. A D gene is named only where the DNA matches it firmly. The size of a clone is reported for some rows only, either as once, few or many, or as a class for expanded clones.

17 | TRBJ1-1 | - | TRBV13 | - | TGTGCCAGCAGCCAGGAGAGCGGCCGGGGGATGAACACTGAAGCTTTCTTT | CASSQESGRGMNTEAFF
15 | TRBJ1-4 | - | TRBV10-3 | TRBD1 | TGTGCCATCAGTGAGTGGGACAGGACCAATGAAAAACTGTTTTTT | CAISEWDRTNEKLFF
15 | TRBJ1-5 | - | TRBV6-5 | - | TGTGCCAGCAGGATGACAGTTCATAGCAATCAGCCCCAGCATTTT | CASRMTVHSNQPQHF
15 | TRBJ1-2 | - | TRBV5-4 | TRBD1 | TGTGCCAGCAGCTCCGGGACAGGGGCTTACTATGGCTACACCTTC | CASSSGTGAYYGYTF
13 | TRBJ1-1 | - | TRBV5-6 | TRBD1 | TGTGCCAGCAGTACACAGGGGTTACCTGAAGCTTTCTTT | CASSTQGLPEAFF
16 | TRBJ1-2 | - | TRBV23-1 | - | TGCGCCAGCAGTCAATCGTGGGACAAGTCGTTACGGGGCTACACCTTC | CASSQSWDKSLRGYTF
15 | TRBJ1-3 | - | TRBV7-2 | - | TGTGCCAGCAGCTTTGAGATAAGCTCTGGAAACACCATATATTTT | CASSFEISSGNTIYF
12 | TRBJ2-7 | - | TRBV6-5 | - | TGTGCCAGCAGTTCGCCTGGAGGCGAGCAGTACTTC | CASSSPGGEQYF
15 | TRBJ2-7 | - | TRBV18 | - | TGTGCCAGCTCACCTCGGGACAATGACCCCTACGAGCAGTACTTC | CASSPRDNDPYEQYF
17 | TRBJ2-1 | - | TRBV19 | - | TGTGCCAGTAGTATAGAGGGTCAAGGGGGTTACAGGAATGAGCAGTTCTTC | CASSIEGQGGYRNEQFF
14 | TRBJ1-2 | - | TRBV15 | - | TGTGCCACCAGCAGAGATCTCCAGGGCCTCGGCTACACCTTC | CATSRDLQGLGYTF
14 | TRBJ2-7 | - | TRBV12-5 | - | TGTGCTAGTGGTGGACAGCTACGTCCGTACGAGCAGTACTTC | CASGGQLRPYEQYF
14 | TRBJ1-1 | - | TRBV4-1 | - | TGCGCCAGCAGCCAAAGCCCCGGGGACACTGAAGCTTTCTTT | CASSQSPGDTEAFF
16 | TRBJ2-3 | - | TRBV5-4 | TRBD2 | TGTGCCAGCAGCTTGGACCCTAGCGGGGCCACAGATACGCAGTATTTT | CASSLDPSGATDTQYF
16 | TRBJ2-3 | once | TRBV7-6 | - | TGTGCCAGCAGCTTAGACGGTAGCGGACCCACAGATACGCAGTATTTT | CASSLDGSGPTDTQYF
15 | TRBJ2-2 | - | TRBV25-1 | - | TGTGCCAGCAGACCAGGGCCTTCGGGCACCGGGGAGCTGTTTTTT | CASRPGPSGTGELFF
13 | TRBJ2-5 | - | TRBV5-4 | - | TGTGCCAGCAGCTTGGCAGTCCAAGAGACCCAGTACTTC | CASSLAVQETQYF
12 | TRBJ1-1 | - | TRBV10-2 | - | TGCGCCAGCAGTGAGGGACAGACCGGAGCTTTCTTT | CASSEGQTGAFF
15 | TRBJ2-3 | - | TRBV7-9 | - | TGTGCCAGCAGCTTAGGGGCAACTAGCACAGATACGCAGTATTTT | CASSLGATSTDTQYF
16 | TRBJ2-5 | - | TRBV3-1/TRBV3-2 | TRBD2 | TGTGCCAGCAGCCAGGGACTAGCGGGGGGGCTGGAGACCCAGTACTTC | CASSQGLAGGLETQYF
16 | TRBJ2-2 | - | TRBV4-3 | TRBD1 | TGCGCCAGCAGCCCCAGGACAGGGGGACGCACCGGGGAGCTGTTTTTT | CASSPRTGGRTGELFF
14 | TRBJ2-3 | - | TRBV5-8 | TRBD1 | TGTGCCAGCAGCTTGGGACAGGGGCCAGATACGCAGTATTTT | CASSLGQGPDTQYF
15 | TRBJ1-5 | - | TRBV25-1 | - | TGTGCCAGCAGTGAGCAGGGTCTTAGCAATCAGCCCCAGCATTTT | CASSEQGLSNQPQHF
15 | TRBJ2-5 | once | TRBV5-1 | - | TGCGCCAGCAGCCGGATTGGAGAACGGAAAGAGACCCAGTACTTC | CASSRIGERKETQYF
13 | TRBJ2-1 | - | TRBV6-5 | - | TGTGCCAGCTGTCAGGGGGAGGACAATGAGCAGTTCTTC | CASCQGEDNEQFF
13 | TRBJ1-2 | once | TRBV12-3/TRBV12-4 | - | TGTGCCAGCAGTTTACTTCCGAGGGAAGGCTACACCTTC | CASSLLPREGYTF
15 | TRBJ2-3 | - | TRBV5-1 | - | TGCGCCAGCAGCTTGGTTCCGGGTTCCACAGATACGCAGTATTTT | CASSLVPGSTDTQYF
13 | TRBJ2-1 | - | TRBV11-3 | - | TGTGCCAGCTCGGCGGGACGGAACAATGAGCAGTTCTTC | CASSAGRNNEQFF
13 | TRBJ1-1 | - | TRBV18 | - | TGTGCCAGCTCACCATCACAGGGTTCTGAAGCTTTCTTT | CASSPSQGSEAFF
15 | TRBJ1-6 | - | TRBV2 | TRBD1 | TGTGCCAGCAGCGAGGGGACAGCCTATAATTCACCCCTCCACTTT | CASSEGTAYNSPLHF
14 | TRBJ2-7 | - | TRBV6-6 | TRBD2 | TGTGCCAGCAGTTTCGGGGGGAGCTCCTACGAGCAGTACTTC | CASSFGGSSYEQYF
12 | TRBJ2-1 | - | TRBV7-8 | - | TGTGCCAGCAGCTCTCAGAACAATGAGCAGTTCTTC | CASSSQNNEQFF